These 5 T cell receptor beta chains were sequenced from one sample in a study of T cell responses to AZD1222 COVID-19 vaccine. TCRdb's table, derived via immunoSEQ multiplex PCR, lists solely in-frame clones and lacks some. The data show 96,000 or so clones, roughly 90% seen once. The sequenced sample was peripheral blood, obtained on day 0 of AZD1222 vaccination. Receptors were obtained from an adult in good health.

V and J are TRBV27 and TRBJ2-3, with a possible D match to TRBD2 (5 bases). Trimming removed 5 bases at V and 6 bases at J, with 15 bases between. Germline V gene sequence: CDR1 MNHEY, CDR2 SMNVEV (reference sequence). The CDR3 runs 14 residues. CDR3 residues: CASSLSGAQDTQYF. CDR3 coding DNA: TGTGCCAGCAGTCTCAGCGGAGCCCAGGATACGCAGTATTTT.

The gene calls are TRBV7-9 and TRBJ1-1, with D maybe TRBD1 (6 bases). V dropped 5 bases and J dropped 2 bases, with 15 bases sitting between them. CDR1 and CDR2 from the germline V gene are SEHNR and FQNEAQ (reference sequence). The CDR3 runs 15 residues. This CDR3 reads CASSPRGGINTEAFF. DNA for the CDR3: TGTGCCAGCAGCCCCCGAGGGGGAATTAACACTGAAGCTTTCTTT.

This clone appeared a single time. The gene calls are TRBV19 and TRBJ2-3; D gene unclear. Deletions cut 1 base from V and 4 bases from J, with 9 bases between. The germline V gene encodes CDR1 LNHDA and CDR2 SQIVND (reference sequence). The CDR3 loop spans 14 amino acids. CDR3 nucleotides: TGTGCCAGTAGTATAGCCCCAGGTGCAGATACGCAGTATTTT. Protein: CASSIAPGADTQYF. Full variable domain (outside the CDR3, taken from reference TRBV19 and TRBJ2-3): DGGITQSPKYLFRKEGQNVTLSCEQNLNHDAMYWYRQDPGQGLRLIYYSQIVNDFQKGDIAEGYSVSREKKESFPLTVTSAQKNPTAFYLCASSIAPGADTQYFGPGTRLTVL.

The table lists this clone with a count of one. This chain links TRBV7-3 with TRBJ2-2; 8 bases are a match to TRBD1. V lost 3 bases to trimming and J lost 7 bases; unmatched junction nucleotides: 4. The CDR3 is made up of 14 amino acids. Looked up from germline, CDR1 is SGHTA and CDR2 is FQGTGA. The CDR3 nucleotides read TGTGCCAGCAGCTTTAAGACAGGGGTCGGGGAGCTGTTTTTT. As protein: CASSFKTGVGELFF.

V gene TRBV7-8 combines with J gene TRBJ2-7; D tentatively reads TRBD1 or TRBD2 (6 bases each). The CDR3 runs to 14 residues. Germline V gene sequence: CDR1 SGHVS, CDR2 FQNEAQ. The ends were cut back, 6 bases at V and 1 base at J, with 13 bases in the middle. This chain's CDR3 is CASRTRGGSYEQYF. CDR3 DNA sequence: TGTGCCAGCAGGACGAGAGGGGGGTCCTACGAGCAGTACTTC.